This TCR beta chain appears in the sequencing data of a study of blood T cells in healthy people across ages. Trimming removed 1 base from V and 9 bases from J, with 13 bases in between. CDR1 and CDR2 from the germline V gene are LGHDT and YNNKEL (reference sequence). The CDR3 runs 13 residues. Next came a second PCR, run for roughly 7 to 12 cycles, which used a sample-barcoded 5' primer along with a J-beta primer mix. MiXCR was run by TCRdb on the 5' RACE reads, yielding one entry per CDR3 protein. The sample lists 270,000 or so distinct CDR3 sequences; around 29% were seen once. The source material was blood. The clonotype was recovered from a woman between 65 and 79 years old in good health. The chain carries TRBV3-1 and TRBJ2-7; D ambiguous. CDR3 in amino acids: CASSQVMHQRQYF. Here the CDR3 DNA reads TGTGCCAGCAGCCAAGTTATGCACCAGCGGCAGTACTTC.